Each of the 29 T cell receptor beta chains below was sequenced from the same sample in a study of blood T cell repertoires in COVID-19. TCRdb's copy holds only in-frame clones and misses some; the assay was immunoSEQ multiplex PCR. The table has roughly 40,000 clones, roughly 80% seen once. The sequenced sample was peripheral blood. All receptors come from a human donor with acute or convalescent COVID-19. The donor label of this sample is uncertain.

The J gene is TRBJ2-7, the V gene TRBV5-1, with TRBD2 identical over 11 bases. Unmatched junction bases numbered 11, after V lost 4 bases and J lost 5 bases. Germline V lookup: CDR1 SGHRS, CDR2 YFSETQ. The CDR3 extends over 16 amino acids. This CDR3 is CASSQPRGLADHEQYF. The CDR3 region has the DNA TGCGCCAGCAGCCAACCCCGGGGACTAGCGGACCACGAGCAGTACTTC.

The gene calls are TRBV14 and TRBJ1-2; D not resolved. This CDR3 comprises 14 residues. Germline V gene sequence: CDR1 SGHDN, CDR2 FVKESK. V was clipped by 1 base and J by 4 bases, with 10 bases between them. CDR3 region: CASSQGIASYGYTF. DNA for the CDR3: TGTGCCAGCAGCCAAGGTATAGCCAGCTATGGCTACACCTTC.

V gene TRBV7-9 combines with J gene TRBJ2-5; 11 nucleotides agree with TRBD1. The CDR3 loop spans 15 amino acids. The junction had 5 bases not matched to a gene; V was cut back by 3 bases and J by 5 bases. Germline-derived CDR1 and CDR2 are SEHNR and FQNEAQ (reference sequence). In nucleotides, the CDR3 is TGTGCCAGCAGCTTCGGACAGGGGGCTTTGGAGACCCAGTACTTC. This encodes CASSFGQGALETQYF.

J is TRBJ2-2 and V is TRBV19; 9 nucleotides match TRBD1. The CDR3 has 15 residues. The germline CDR1 and CDR2 sequences are LNHDA and SQIVND (reference sequence). V trimming: 7 bases; J trimming: 6 bases; junction bases outside the gene matches: 9. CDR3 sequence reads: CASNPGTGLAGELFF. The CDR3 region has the DNA TGTGCCAGTAATCCAGGGACAGGGTTGGCCGGGGAGCTGTTTTTT.

In this sample, this clone turned up a few times. V is TRBV5-6 and J is TRBJ1-4; D not resolved. The CDR3 is 14 residues long. Germline V gene lookup returns CDR1 SGHDT and CDR2 YYEEEE. The V gene lost 2 bases and the J gene lost 7 bases, with 12 bases spanning the gap. DNA for the CDR3: TGTGCCAGCAGCTTTGAGGGCTTCGCTGAAAAACTGTTTTTT. Protein product: CASSFEGFAEKLFF. The full variable domain, rest sourced from reference TRBV5-6 and TRBJ1-4, is DAGVTQSPTHLIKTRGQQVTLRCSPKSGHDTVSWYQQALGQGPQFIFQYYEEEERQRGNFPDRFSGHQFPNYSSELNVNALLLGDSALYLCASSFEGFAEKLFFGSGTQLSVL.

In its sample, this clone was seen a few times. The chain is built from TRBV11-2 and TRBJ2-2; TRBD2 might be the D (6 bases). The CDR3 contains 15 residues. From germline, CDR1 is SGHAT and CDR2 FQNNGV. Trimming shortened V by 7 bases and J by 5 bases, and 17 bases separated the two germline ends. The DNA for the CDR3 is TGTGCCAGCACGCCGCGGGGTGTGGGAACCGGGGAGCTGTTTTTT. It specifies CASTPRGVGTGELFF. The whole variable domain, remainder taken from reference TRBV11-2 and TRBJ2-2, is EAGVAQSPRYKIIEKRQSVAFWCNPISGHATLYWYQQILGQGPKLLIQFQNNGVVDDSQLPKDRFSAERLKGVDSTLKIQPAKLEDSAVYLCASTPRGVGTGELFFGEGSRLTVL.

J is TRBJ1-4 and V is TRBV5-5, with 9 nucleotides matching TRBD1. The CDR3 runs 16 residues. V shed 5 bases, J shed 4 bases, and the junction held 9 bases outside the gene matches. The germline V gene encodes CDR1 SGHKS and CDR2 YYEKEE (reference sequence). The CDR3 DNA sequence: TGTGCCAGCAGTCCTTCACAGGGGGCGGGTAATGAAAAACTGTTTTTT. This codes for CASSPSQGAGNEKLFF.

The chain couples TRBV7-9 to TRBJ2-2; weak D call: TRBD2 (6 bases). Trimming stripped 5 bases from V and 5 bases from J, with 15 bases between. The CDR3 is 15 amino acids. CDR1 and CDR2 from the germline V gene are SEHNR and FQNEAQ (reference sequence). This CDR3 reads CASSIAGLGTGELFF. The CDR3 nucleotides are TGTGCCAGCAGCATCGCGGGACTGGGGACCGGGGAGCTGTTTTTT. The whole variable domain, filled in from reference TRBV7-9 and TRBJ2-2, reads DTGVSQNPRHKITKRGQNVTFRCDPISEHNRLYWYRQTLGQGPEFLTYFQNEAQLEKSRLLSDRFSAERPKGSFSTLEIQRTEQGDSAMYLCASSIAGLGTGELFFGEGSRLTVL.

The chain recombines TRBV7-9 with TRBJ2-2; 14 positions agree with TRBD2. V trimming: 5 bases; J trimming: 2 bases; junction bases outside the gene matches: 4. The length of the CDR3 is 17 residues. CDR1 SEHNR and CDR2 FQNEAQ come from the germline V gene (reference sequence). In nucleotides, the CDR3 is TGTGCCAGCAGCACGGGACTAGCGGGGGAAAACACCGGGGAGCTGTTTTTT. This translates into CASSTGLAGENTGELFF.

V usage is TRBV19 and J usage is TRBJ2-2; D may be TRBD1 (5 bases). V was shortened by 3 bases and J by 0 bases, with 11 bases between the two germline ends. This CDR3 comprises 16 residues. Germline CDR1 and CDR2: LNHDA and SQIVND (reference sequence). CDR3 coding DNA: TGTGCCAGTAGTATGACAGCACCTACGAACACCGGGGAGCTGTTTTTT. The encoded protein is CASSMTAPTNTGELFF.

The chain recombines TRBV5-1 with TRBJ2-5; the match to TRBD2 covers 8 bases. Germline CDR1 is SGHRS and CDR2 is YFSETQ. The CDR3 spans 15 residues. With 2 bases clipped from V and 1 base from J, the junction kept 4 bases outside the gene matches. The chain's CDR3 is CASSFYGTSQETQYF. DNA for the CDR3: TGCGCCAGCAGCTTTTATGGGACTAGCCAAGAGACCCAGTACTTC.

The V and J genes are TRBV19 and TRBJ1-4; D is unclear. CDR3 length: 15 residues. The V end lost 5 bases, the J end lost 3 bases, and 13 bases lay between the germline ends. The germline CDR1 and CDR2 sequences are LNHDA and SQIVND (reference sequence). The CDR3 sequence: CASSGLHSPNEKLFF. The CDR3 DNA sequence: TGTGCCAGTAGTGGGCTTCATTCCCCTAATGAAAAACTGTTTTTT.

The rearrangement joins TRBV5-6 to TRBJ1-4; 9 bases agree with TRBD1. Germline V lookup: CDR1 SGHDT, CDR2 YYEEEE. The CDR3 sequence is 13 residues long. The ends lost 7 bases at V and 7 bases at J; junction bases unmatched: 5. CDR3 nucleotide sequence: TGTGCCAGCTCCGGGACAGGGCTTGAAAAACTGTTTTTT. Protein product: CASSGTGLEKLFF.

The chain is built from TRBV5-1 and TRBJ1-6, with TRBD1 as a possible D gene (5 bases). Germline loops: CDR1 SGHRS, CDR2 YFSETQ. V was cut by 4 bases and J by 7 bases, with 9 bases left in between. CDR3 length: 13 residues. The CDR3 DNA is TGCGCCAGCAGCGGGCGACAGAATTCACCCCTCCACTTT. Encoded protein: CASSGRQNSPLHF.

The V gene is TRBV5-1, the J gene TRBJ2-7; weak D call: TRBD2 (5 bases). CDR1 and CDR2 (germline): SGHRS, YFSETQ. The CDR3 covers 13 residues. Trimming left V 1 base short and J 3 bases short, with 8 bases between. CDR3 amino acids: CASSLSGDYEQYF. The CDR3 DNA is TGCGCCAGCAGCTTGTCCGGGGACTACGAGCAGTACTTC.

The rearrangement uses TRBV5-1 and TRBJ1-4, with TRBD1 identical over 10 bases. V shed 3 bases and J 4 bases; nucleotides not matched to a gene: 3. There are 15 residues in the CDR3. CDR1 and CDR2 (germline): SGHRS, YFSETQ. As DNA, the CDR3 is TGCGCCAGCAGCTATGGACAGGGGGGTAATGAAAAACTGTTTTTT. This gives the protein CASSYGQGGNEKLFF.

The rearrangement joins TRBV18 to TRBJ1-2; 9 nucleotides line up with TRBD1. From germline, CDR1 is KGHSH and CDR2 LQKENI. The CDR3 is made up of 14 amino acids. Trimming at V came to 3 bases and at J to 4 bases, leaving 3 bases not matched to a gene. In DNA, the CDR3 is TGTGCCAGCTCACCGGACAGGGGTAGCTATGGCTACACCTTC. This gives the protein CASSPDRGSYGYTF.

The rearrangement uses TRBV9 and TRBJ2-2; a weak D match, TRBD1 (6 bases). V shed 0 bases and J shed 6 bases, with 12 bases lying between them. The CDR3 extends over 15 amino acids. CDR1 and CDR2 from the germline V gene are SGDLS and YYNGEE. In DNA form, the CDR3 reads TGTGCCAGCAGCGTAGGCACAGGGTGGGCCGGGGAGCTGTTTTTT. This translates into CASSVGTGWAGELFF. Full variable domain (remainder filled in from reference TRBV9 and TRBJ2-2): DSGVTQTPKHLITATGQRVTLRCSPRSGDLSVYWYQQSLDQGLQFLIQYYNGEERAKGNILERFSAQQFPDLHSELNLSSLELGDSALYFCASSVGTGWAGELFFGEGSRLTVL.

This chain joins TRBV2 and TRBJ2-5; tentative D call: TRBD1 (6 bases). The CDR3 spans 13 residues. V lost 4 bases and J lost 8, with 14 bases in between. Germline V gene sequence: CDR1 SNHLY, CDR2 FYNNEI. CDR3 residues: CASSGGQFPTQYF. CDR3 sequence (DNA): TGTGCCAGCAGTGGGGGACAATTTCCCACCCAGTACTTC.

CDR3 nucleotide sequence: TGCGCCAGCAATCCTGGGACAGGGGGAAACATTCAGTACTTC. Protein: CASNPGTGGNIQYF. The V call is TRBV5-1, the J call TRBJ2-4; the match to TRBD1 covers 11 bases. Losses at the gene ends were 6 bases for V and 6 bases for J; bases not matched to a gene: 5. CDR1 and CDR2 from the germline V gene are SGHRS and YFSETQ. This CDR3 has 14 amino acids.

The rearrangement joins TRBV5-1 to TRBJ2-3, with 14 nucleotides matching TRBD2. The germline gives CDR1 SGHRS, CDR2 YFSETQ. With V trimmed by 4 bases and J by 5 bases, 6 bases remained unmatched. The CDR3 loop spans 16 amino acids. The CDR3 region has the DNA TGCGCCAGCAGCGCCGAGACTAGCGGGAGGGTAGATACGCAGTATTTT. It encodes CASSAETSGRVDTQYF. Drawing the rest from reference TRBV5-1 and TRBJ2-3, the complete variable domain is KAGVTQTPRYLIKTRGQQVTLSCSPISGHRSVSWYQQTPGQGLQFLFEYFSETQRNKGNFPGRFSGRQFSNSRSEMNVSTLELGDSALYLCASSAETSGRVDTQYFGPGTRLTVL.

The rearrangement links TRBV19 to TRBJ2-7; 7 bases are shared with TRBD1. The V and J ends lost 4 bases and 0 bases, in that order; junction bases with no gene match: 6. The CDR3 spans 15 residues. The germline CDR1 and CDR2 sequences are LNHDA and SQIVND (reference sequence). The chain's CDR3 is CASSTQGTPSYEQYF. CDR3 DNA: TGTGCCAGTAGTACACAGGGGACCCCCTCCTACGAGCAGTACTTC.

CDR3 protein: CASSFLTSGSTGELFF. The CDR3 bases are TGTGCCAGCAGTTTCCTAACTAGCGGGAGTACCGGGGAGCTGTTTTTT. This chain connects TRBV27 to TRBJ2-2; 11 nucleotides agree with TRBD2. The length of the CDR3 is 16 residues. Per the germline V gene, CDR1 is MNHEY and CDR2 is SMNVEV (reference sequence). After removal of 3 bases from V and 5 bases from J, the junction contained 5 bases not matched to a gene.

The V gene is TRBV29-1, the J gene TRBJ2-1, with a tentative D call TRBD1 (6 bases). The CDR3 contains 14 residues. The V end was cut by 3 bases, the J end by 1 base, with 10 bases between. The germline V gene encodes CDR1 SQVTM and CDR2 ANQGSEA. The CDR3 DNA is TGCAGCGTTGAGGGCAGGGGTTCCTACAATGAGCAGTTCTTC. Translation gives CSVEGRGSYNEQFF.

This rearrangement joins TRBV7-2 to TRBJ1-1; TRBD1 matches at 10 bases. The CDR3 is 16 amino acids. From germline, CDR1 is SGHTA and CDR2 FQGNSA. Losses at the gene ends were 5 bases for V and 4 bases for J; bases not matched to a gene: 10. For the CDR3, the DNA is TGTGCCAGCAGCGTGGGGACAGGGGTTTTGGTCACTGAAGCTTTCTTT. Translated: CASSVGTGVLVTEAFF.

This rearrangement joins TRBV18 to TRBJ1-1; TRBD1 is a possible D gene (5 bases). This CDR3 has 18 residues. The V and J ends lost 3 bases and 3 bases respectively, with 23 bases between them. From germline, CDR1 is KGHSH and CDR2 LQKENI. CDR3 sequence reads: CASSPLNLGKGHHTEAFF. The CDR3 DNA sequence: TGTGCCAGCTCACCTCTAAATCTGGGGAAAGGACACCACACTGAAGCTTTCTTT. The entire variable domain, with the rest obtained from reference TRBV18 and TRBJ1-1, is as follows: NAGVMQNPRHLVRRRGQEARLRCSPMKGHSHVYWYRQLPEEGLKFMVYLQKENIIDESGMPKERFSAEFPKEGPSILRIQQVVRGDSAAYFCASSPLNLGKGHHTEAFFGQGTRLTVV.

The rearrangement uses TRBV28 and TRBJ2-1; D unresolved. The ends were cut back, 4 bases at V and 5 bases at J, with 18 bases in the middle. The CDR3 has 16 residues. From germline, CDR1 is MDHEN and CDR2 SYDVKM. The CDR3 sequence: CASSSPWQSGNNEQFF. CDR3 DNA: TGTGCCAGCAGTTCGCCTTGGCAGTCAGGCAACAATGAGCAGTTCTTC.

J is TRBJ1-5 and V is TRBV4-1, with 7 bases lining up with TRBD1. Germline V gives CDR1 MGHRA, CDR2 YSYEKL. The CDR3 is 16 amino acids. V lost 0 bases, J lost 7 bases, and 9 bases stayed unmatched. CDR3 in amino acids: CASSQEETGPGQPQHF. The CDR3 coding sequence is TGCGCCAGCAGCCAAGAGGAGACAGGGCCGGGGCAGCCCCAGCATTTT.

This clone came up once. V gene TRBV6-1 combines with J gene TRBJ2-1, with 9 bases that match TRBD1. Looked up from germline, CDR1 is MNHNS and CDR2 is SASEGT. V trimming: 2 bases; J trimming: 2 bases; junction bases outside the gene matches: 1. The CDR3 is 15 residues long. CDR3: CASSEYRGPYNEQFF. CDR3 nucleotide sequence: TGTGCCAGCAGTGAATACAGGGGGCCCTACAATGAGCAGTTCTTC.